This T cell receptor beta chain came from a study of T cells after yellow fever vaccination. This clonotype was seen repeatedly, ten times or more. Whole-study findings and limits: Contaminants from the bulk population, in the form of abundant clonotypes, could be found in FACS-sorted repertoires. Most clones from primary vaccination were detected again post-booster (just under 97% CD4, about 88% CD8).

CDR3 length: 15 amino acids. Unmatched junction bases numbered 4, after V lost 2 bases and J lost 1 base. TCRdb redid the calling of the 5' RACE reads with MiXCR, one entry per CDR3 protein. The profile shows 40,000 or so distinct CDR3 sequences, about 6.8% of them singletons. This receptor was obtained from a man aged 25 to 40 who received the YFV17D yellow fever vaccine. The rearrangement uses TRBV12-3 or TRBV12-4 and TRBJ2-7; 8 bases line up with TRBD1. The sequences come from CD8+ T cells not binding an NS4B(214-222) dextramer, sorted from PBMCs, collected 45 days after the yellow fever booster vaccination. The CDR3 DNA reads TGTGCCAGCAGTTTATGGGGACAGGAGTCCTACGAGCAGTACTTC. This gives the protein CASSLWGQESYEQYF.